A single sample is the source of the 28 T cell receptor beta chains below, sequenced in a study of blood T cell repertoires in COVID-19. Measured with immunoSEQ multiplex PCR; TCRdb has only the in-frame clones, and not every one. The sample records 130,000 to 150,000 clones, about four fifths being singletons. Sequenced: peripheral blood. The origin of the receptors is a human donor in a cohort sampled during active COVID-19.

The J gene is TRBJ2-6, the V gene TRBV21-1; TRBD1 reflects the table's D call only, with no check against the DNA. TRBV21-1 is a recognized pseudogene. There are 18 residues in the CDR3. DNA of the CDR3: TGTGCCGGGCAATACTTAAAGCAGGGGGAATCTGGGGCCAACGTCCTGACTTTC. Amino acids: CAGQYLKQGESGANVLTF.

The chain carries TRBV15 and TRBJ1-4; TRBD1 aligns across 11 bases. Germline CDR1 is LNHNV and CDR2 is YYDKDF (reference sequence). This CDR3 spans 16 amino acids. With 1 base clipped from V and 5 bases from J, the junction kept 3 bases outside the gene matches. CDR3 coding DNA: TGTGCCACCAGCAGAGGGACAGGGGGCAACAATGAAAAACTGTTTTTT. It is translated as CATSRGTGGNNEKLFF. Supplemented by reference TRBV15 and TRBJ1-4, the full variable domain reads DAMVIQNPRYQVTQFGKPVTLSCSQTLNHNVMYWYQQKSSQAPKLLFHYYDKDFNNEADTPDNFQSRRPNTSFCFLDIRSPGLGDTAMYLCATSRGTGGNNEKLFFGSGTQLSVL.

The chain has TRBV28 and TRBJ1-5; 7 bases match TRBD1. The V gene end was trimmed by 1 base and the J gene end by 0 bases; junction bases not matched to a gene: 9. The CDR3 sequence is 18 residues long. In germline, CDR1 is MDHEN, CDR2 SYDVKM. The CDR3: CASSLYDSGQYSNQPQHF. CDR3 coding DNA: TGTGCCAGCAGTTTATATGATTCGGGACAGTATAGCAATCAGCCCCAGCATTTT.

This rearrangement joins TRBV7-2 to TRBJ2-3; tentative D call: TRBD2 (7 bases). CDR1 and CDR2 (germline): SGHTA, FQGNSA. Trimming shortened V by 4 bases and J by 0 bases, and 11 bases separated the two germline ends. The CDR3 contains 15 residues. The CDR3 spells CASSWGGRSTDTQYF. CDR3 DNA sequence: TGTGCCAGCAGCTGGGGGGGGCGGAGCACAGATACGCAGTATTTT. The full variable domain, its missing parts supplied by reference TRBV7-2 and TRBJ2-3, is GAGVSQSPSNKVTEKGKDVELRCDPISGHTALYWYRQSLGQGLEFLIYFQGNSAPDKSGLPSDRFSAERTGGSVSTLTIQRTQQEDSAVYLCASSWGGRSTDTQYFGPGTRLTVL.

This clone was detected once. This sequence joins TRBV5-4 and TRBJ2-3; D may be TRBD2 (5 bases). Germline CDR1 SGHNT, CDR2 YYREEE (reference sequence). This CDR3 has 15 residues. V was pared by 3 bases and J by 1 base, with 12 bases between. The CDR3 bases are TGTGCCAGCAGCTCGTTGGTGGGAGGCACAGATACGCAGTATTTT. Protein sequence: CASSSLVGGTDTQYF. Based on the CDR3 plus reference TRBV5-4 and TRBJ2-3, the full variable domain is ETGVTQSPTHLIKTRGQQVTLRCSSQSGHNTVSWYQQALGQGPQFIFQYYREEENGRGNFPPRFSGLQFPNYSSELNVNALELDDSALYLCASSSLVGGTDTQYFGPGTRLTVL.

This chain uses TRBV6-5 with TRBJ2-2, with a possible D match to TRBD1 (5 bases). The germline V gene encodes CDR1 MNHEY and CDR2 SVGAGI. The CDR3 runs to 14 residues. V gave up 5 bases and J gave up 0 bases, with 7 bases separating them. The CDR3 is CASSRGTNTGELFF. Written as DNA, the CDR3 is TGTGCCAGCAGTAGGGGTACGAACACCGGGGAGCTGTTTTTT.

This rearrangement joins TRBV7-2 to TRBJ2-5, with TRBD2 matching over 14 bases. J lost 1 base, V lost 5 bases, and 6 bases had no gene match. The CDR3 contains 17 residues. CDR1 is SGHTA, CDR2 FQGNSA, per germline. The CDR3 loop is CASSPWTSGRPQETQYF. In DNA form, the CDR3 reads TGTGCCAGCAGCCCATGGACTAGCGGGAGGCCCCAAGAGACCCAGTACTTC.

The chain links TRBV7-3 to TRBJ1-1; D ambiguous. The CDR3 totals 16 residues. From germline, CDR1 is SGHTA and CDR2 FQGTGA. Trimming took off 0 bases at V and 0 bases at J, with 11 bases between the two ends. CDR3: CASSLTGPPMNTEAFF. The CDR3 DNA is TGTGCCAGCAGCTTAACGGGCCCTCCCATGAACACTGAAGCTTTCTTT. Filled out from reference TRBV7-3 and TRBJ1-1, the complete variable domain reads GAGVSQTPSNKVTEKGKYVELRCDPISGHTALYWYRQSLGQGPEFLIYFQGTGAADDSGLPNDRFFAVRPEGSVSTLKIQRTERGDSAVYLCASSLTGPPMNTEAFFGQGTRLTVV.

The chain recombines TRBV5-1 with TRBJ2-2; TRBD1 aligns across 9 bases. Trimming cost V 0 bases and J 3 bases; bases outside gene matches: 0. The CDR3 length is 15 residues. Germline V gives CDR1 SGHRS, CDR2 YFSETQ. The CDR3 region has the DNA TGCGCCAGCAGCTTGGGACAGGGGGACACCGGGGAGCTGTTTTTT. Translation gives CASSLGQGDTGELFF.

This chain uses TRBV9 with TRBJ2-7, with 8 nucleotides matching TRBD2. The V segment lost 2 bases and the J segment 5 bases; nucleotides outside the gene matches: 9. CDR1 is SGDLS, CDR2 YYNGEE, per germline. There are 15 residues in the CDR3. CDR3 protein: CASSVSTSVANEQYF. The CDR3 DNA follows: TGTGCCAGCAGCGTGTCGACTAGCGTGGCCAACGAGCAGTACTTC.

This sequence joins TRBV5-1 and TRBJ2-5; 7 bases are a match to TRBD1. Trimming took 0 bases from V and 2 from J; bases not matched to a gene: 4. This CDR3 spans 15 amino acids. In germline, CDR1 is SGHRS, CDR2 YFSETQ. CDR3 residues: CASSLDGQEQETQYF. The DNA for the CDR3 is TGCGCCAGCAGCTTGGACGGACAGGAGCAAGAGACCCAGTACTTC.

The chain couples TRBV10-3 to TRBJ2-5; 7 bases align to TRBD1. After removal of 2 bases from V and 5 bases from J, the junction contained 8 bases not matched to a gene. The CDR3 totals 15 residues. Germline assignment: CDR1 ENHRY and CDR2 SYGVKD. The CDR3 bases are TGTGCCATCAGTGAGAGTGTGGGACAGTTTGAGACCCAGTACTTC. Protein product: CAISESVGQFETQYF.

CDR3: CASSLRQGLGETQYF. CDR3 nucleotides: TGTGCCAGCAGCCTTCGACAGGGGCTGGGGGAGACCCAGTACTTC. This rearrangement joins TRBV9 to TRBJ2-5; 8 bases map to TRBD1. J gave up 5 bases and V 4 bases, and 10 bases lay outside the gene matches. CDR3 length: 15 amino acids. CDR1 is SGDLS, CDR2 YYNGEE, per germline.

The rearrangement links TRBV11-2 to TRBJ2-5, with 7 bases fitting TRBD1. This CDR3 spans 15 amino acids. Germline V gene data show CDR1 as SGHAT and CDR2 as FQNNGV. V gave up 0 bases and J gave up 4 bases; unmatched junction bases: 5. CDR3 nucleotide sequence: TGTGCCAGCAGCTTAGATCGGGACAGTATAGAGACCCAGTACTTC. Amino acid sequence: CASSLDRDSIETQYF. Supplemented by reference TRBV11-2 and TRBJ2-5, the full variable domain reads EAGVAQSPRYKIIEKRQSVAFWCNPISGHATLYWYQQILGQGPKLLIQFQNNGVVDDSQLPKDRFSAERLKGVDSTLKIQPAKLEDSAVYLCASSLDRDSIETQYFGPGTRLLVL.

This sequence joins TRBV4-1 and TRBJ1-3; D is possibly TRBD1 (5 bases). Germline loops: CDR1 MGHRA, CDR2 YSYEKL. The CDR3 covers 15 residues. V was shortened by 1 base and J by 0 bases, with 7 bases between the two germline ends. The CDR3 sequence is CASSQGGGSGNTIYF. The CDR3 coding sequence is TGCGCCAGCAGCCAAGGGGGCGGCTCTGGAAACACCATATATTTT.

This chain uses TRBV5-5 with TRBJ2-5; D is possibly TRBD1 (6 bases). Germline V gives CDR1 SGHKS, CDR2 YYEKEE (reference sequence). Deletions cut 3 bases from V and 5 bases from J, with 11 bases between. This CDR3 has 13 residues. CDR3 nucleotide sequence: TGTGCCAGCAGCTACCGGGACAAGGAGACCCAGTACTTC. Protein product: CASSYRDKETQYF.

This clone was picked up many times. The chain is built from TRBV28 and TRBJ1-1; TRBD1 is a possible D gene (5 bases). V was cut by 6 bases and J by 3 bases, with 17 bases left in between. The CDR3 has 15 amino acids. The germline CDR1 and CDR2 sequences are MDHEN and SYDVKM. The CDR3 DNA sequence: TGTGCCAGCAGCCCACCCCACGGGGGGTACACTGAAGCTTTCTTT. Amino acid sequence: CASSPPHGGYTEAFF.

The rearrangement joins TRBV9 to TRBJ2-1; TRBD1 aligns across 7 bases. Trimming took 3 bases from V and 4 from J; bases not matched to a gene: 7. The germline V gene encodes CDR1 SGDLS and CDR2 YYNGEE. The length of the CDR3 is 15 residues. The CDR3 DNA reads as TGTGCCAGCAGCGCTCCCGGGACAGCTTACAATGAGCAGTTCTTC. Translating it yields CASSAPGTAYNEQFF.

The chain has TRBV10-2 and TRBJ2-7; possible D gene TRBD1, 6 bases. The V gene lost 0 bases and the J gene lost 2 bases, with 14 bases spanning the gap. The germline CDR1 and CDR2 sequences are WSHSY and SAAADI. CDR3 size: 16 residues. CDR3 loop: CASSESEGHPAYEQYF. Here the CDR3 DNA reads TGCGCCAGCAGTGAGTCAGAGGGACACCCCGCCTACGAGCAGTACTTC.

J is TRBJ1-5 and V is TRBV21-1. TRBV21-1 is reported as a pseudogene. The CDR3 is made up of 16 amino acids. The CDR3 bases are TGTGCCAGCAGCAAAAGTGGCACCCTGGAGAATCAGCCCCAGCATTTT. Translating gives CASSKSGTLENQPQHF.

V is TRBV6-5 and J is TRBJ2-5; TRBD2 matches 8 bases. With 5 bases clipped from V and 4 bases from J, the junction kept 6 bases outside the gene matches. The CDR3 is 14 amino acids. Germline-derived CDR1 and CDR2 are MNHEY and SVGAGI. CDR3 residues: CASSPRGGGETQYF. The CDR3 DNA follows: TGTGCCAGCAGTCCCCGGGGGGGAGGAGAGACCCAGTACTTC.

J is TRBJ2-1 and V is TRBV5-1, with 13 bases aligning to TRBD2. CDR3 size: 14 residues. Germline V lookup: CDR1 SGHRS, CDR2 YFSETQ. Germline trimming cut 0 bases from V and 13 bases from J; bases unmatched to any gene: 4. The CDR3 coding sequence is TGCGCCAGCAGCTTGGAACTAGCGGGAGGGACACAGTTCTTC. Protein: CASSLELAGGTQFF.

The V and J genes are TRBV28 and TRBJ1-4, with D unresolved. The ends were cut back, 5 bases at V and 7 bases at J, with 14 bases in the middle. Per germline, CDR1 MDHEN and CDR2 SYDVKM. The CDR3 is 14 amino acids. The CDR3 here is CASSAGSSSEKLFF. Here the CDR3 DNA reads TGTGCCAGCAGTGCCGGGTCTTCTAGTGAAAAACTGTTTTTT.

This chain links TRBV24-1 with TRBJ1-2; the match to TRBD1 covers 11 bases. Per the germline V gene, CDR1 is KGHDR and CDR2 is SFDVKD. The CDR3 is made up of 15 amino acids. The V gene end was trimmed by 3 bases and the J gene end by 3 bases; junction bases not matched to a gene: 2. CDR3 residues: CATSDPGQGDYGYTF. The DNA of the CDR3 is TGTGCCACCAGTGATCCGGGACAGGGGGACTATGGCTACACCTTC.

This clone was seen only a few times. This chain joins TRBV5-1 and TRBJ2-7; a possible D gene is TRBD1 (6 bases). The CDR3 loop spans 14 amino acids. The V and J ends lost 4 bases and 6 bases respectively, with 17 bases between them. Germline CDR1 SGHRS, CDR2 YFSETQ. The CDR3 is CASSPGTRAFEQYV. The CDR3 region has the DNA TGCGCCAGCAGCCCCGGGACAAGGGCCTTCGAGCAGTACGTC.

The chain joins TRBV5-1 to TRBJ2-3; the match to TRBD2 covers 10 bases. Per the germline V gene, CDR1 is SGHRS and CDR2 is YFSETQ. V lost 4 bases to trimming and J lost 1 base; unmatched junction nucleotides: 3. CDR3 length: 15 residues. In DNA, the CDR3 is TGCGCCAGCAGCCAAAGCGGGGGGGGCACAGATACGCAGTATTTT. Encoded protein: CASSQSGGGTDTQYF.

The V gene is TRBV9, the J gene TRBJ2-1; the match to TRBD2 covers 7 bases. This CDR3 region has 15 residues. CDR1 is SGDLS and CDR2 is YYNGEE in the germline V gene. The junction had 3 bases not matched to a gene; V was cut back by 3 bases and J by 0 bases. The CDR3: CASSASGVSYNEQFF. The CDR3 nucleotides are TGTGCCAGCAGCGCCAGCGGGGTCTCCTACAATGAGCAGTTCTTC.

The V call is TRBV9, the J call TRBJ2-3; D may be TRBD2 (6 bases). V was shortened by 0 bases and J by 0 bases, with 8 bases between the two germline ends. The CDR3 sequence is 15 residues long. In germline, CDR1 is SGDLS, CDR2 YYNGEE. The CDR3: CASSVDGGSTDTQYF. CDR3 DNA sequence: TGTGCCAGCAGCGTAGACGGGGGTAGCACAGATACGCAGTATTTT.